This T cell receptor beta chain was captured by sequencing in a study of OX40 agonist ivuxolimab in advanced cancers. About the investigation overall: The costimulatory receptor OX40 (CD134) was targeted by ivuxolimab, a fully human IgG2 agonistic monoclonal antibody. Intravenous ivuxolimab was administered to patients every 2 weeks at six dose levels: 0.01, 0.1, 0.3, 1.5, 3 and 10 mg/kg. Of the approximately 53 patients in dose escalation, 19 had hepatocellular carcinoma, some 15 had melanoma, 9 had renal cell carcinoma and 9 had head and neck cancer. In the dose-escalation cohort, roughly four fifths of patients were male, and the mean age was around 60 years, with a range of roughly 20 to 79. Prior anti-PD-1, anti-PD-L1 or anti-CTLA-4 therapy was permitted, and checkpoint inhibitors had been received by more than 35% of dose-escalation patients. Three dose-escalation patients achieved partial responses, one with hepatocellular carcinoma and two with cutaneous melanoma. The point of sequencing TCRbeta in the periphery was to test whether ivuxolimab changed TCR sequence diversity and drove clonal T-cell expansion. The monotherapy dose-escalation portion (N ≈ 57 patients) of the phase I ivuxolimab trial is reported in the paper. Overall study outcomes, separate from this receptor: Clonal expansion of both CD4+ and CD8+ blood T cells was observed from baseline to week 6 at doses 0.1 to 3.0 mg/kg. After ivuxolimab, CD8+ T cells had more expanded clones than CD4+ T cells on average. Low levels of normalized T-cell clonal expansion were also seen in some patients who did not respond. In partial responders in the 0.1-3.0 mg/kg groups, normalized peripheral clonal expansion was found to be among the lowest, especially among CD8+ T cells. The antigen specificity of the peripheral T cells that underwent clonal expansion was not determined.

CDR1 and CDR2 are read off the germline V gene as SGHVS and FQNEAQ. V is reduced by 5 bases and J by 7 bases, leaving a spacing of 9 bases between them. The CDR3 holds 13 amino acids from the cysteine to the phenylalanine. Only the CDR3 region is kept as DNA, spanning 39 bases read in frame from base 1. On this clone: Its antigen remains undetermined. There are no base qualities to consult, and no much larger clone falls within one base.

The trial excluded patients who had a history of autoimmune disease or who were on systemic immunosuppression. Peripheral blood for TCR sequencing was drawn from every dose cohort at baseline, at cycle 4 day 1 and at cycle 7 day 1. The samples were taken from a phase I, first-in-human, multicenter, open-label dose-escalation trial of ivuxolimab. Adults with locally advanced or metastatic head and neck squamous cell, hepatocellular, melanoma or renal cell carcinoma were enrolled in the trial. Before TCR sequencing, CD4+ and CD8+ T cells were separately sorted from peripheral blood. Genomic DNA was extracted from sorted cells for sequencing of the TCRbeta CDR3 region. The immunoSEQ Assay was used for sequencing of TCRbeta CDR3 regions. TCRdb obtained this table from immuneACCESS and retained in-frame rearrangements with V and J assigned. These tables miss some clones; where compared with another copy, unresolved V genes account for less than half of the shortfall, and the remainder is unexplained. This sample holds tens of thousands of clones; roughly 80% were observed only once. Jointly, the top ten make up more than 9% of the sample.

The chain is made from TRBV7-8 and TRBJ1-6, with no reliable assignment of the D segment. The source was CD4+ or CD8+ T cells sorted from blood, collected in a trial of the OX40 agonist ivuxolimab. The clonotype was recovered from an adult with an advanced solid tumor such as melanoma, head and neck, liver or kidney cancer. DNA sequence: TGTGCCAGCAGCGCGGTTGGGAATTCACCCCTCCACTTT. Its translation is CASSAVGNSPLHF.